This TCR beta chain was recorded in a study of T-cell memory formation after mild COVID-19. Study-level information: TCR clusters mostly belonged to single donors.

The CDR3 extends over 15 amino acids. Germline CDR1 and CDR2: MGHRA and YSYEKL. V was trimmed by 0 bases and J by 4 bases, leaving 13 bases between them. TCRdb re-analysed the 5' RACE reads in MiXCR, keeping a single row per CDR3 protein. The table has a few hundred thousand distinct CDR3 sequences, 25% to 30% seen once. Sequenced sample: PBMCs or a T cell subset sorted from them (not recorded which). The TCR originated in an adult woman who had mild COVID-19 (a few samples of this study predate the infection). Cell type and time point are not known. This sequence joins TRBV4-1 and TRBJ2-7; tentative D call: TRBD2 (6 bases). CDR3 residues: CASSQDRGVGYEQYF. In DNA form, the CDR3 reads TGCGCCAGCAGCCAAGACCGCGGGGTGGGGTACGAGCAGTACTTC.